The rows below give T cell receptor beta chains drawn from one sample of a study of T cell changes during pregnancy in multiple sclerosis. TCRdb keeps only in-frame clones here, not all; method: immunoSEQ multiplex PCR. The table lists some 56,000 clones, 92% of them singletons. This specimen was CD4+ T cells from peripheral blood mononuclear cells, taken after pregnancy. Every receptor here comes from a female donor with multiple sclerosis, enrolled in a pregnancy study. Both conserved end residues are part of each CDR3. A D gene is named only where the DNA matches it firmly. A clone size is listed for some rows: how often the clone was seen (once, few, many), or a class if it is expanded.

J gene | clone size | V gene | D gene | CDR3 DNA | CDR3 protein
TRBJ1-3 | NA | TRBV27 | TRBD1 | TGTGCCAGCAGTACCCCAGGGGGCCACACCATATATTTT | CASSTPGGHTIYF
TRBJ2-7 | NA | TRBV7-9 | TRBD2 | TGTGCCAGCAGCTTACCTAGCGGGAGCTCCTACGAGCAGTACTTC | CASSLPSGSSYEQYF
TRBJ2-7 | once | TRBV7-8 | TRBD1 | TGTGCCAGCGGGAAAATGGGGGACAGGAACACCTTCTCCTACGAGCAGTACTTC | CASGKMGDRNTFSYEQYF
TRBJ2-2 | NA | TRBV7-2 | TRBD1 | TGTGCCAGCAGTTCTACAGGGGGCGCGAACACCGGGGAGCTGTTTTTT | CASSSTGGANTGELFF
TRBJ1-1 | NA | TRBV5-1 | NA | TGCGCCAGCAGCCTCACGACAGGGAACACTGAAGCTTTCTTT | CASSLTTGNTEAFF
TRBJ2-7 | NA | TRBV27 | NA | TGTGCCAGCAGTTTACTACCGGACAGCACCTCCTACGAGCAGTACTTC | CASSLLPDSTSYEQYF
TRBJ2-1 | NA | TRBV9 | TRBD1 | TGTGCCAGCAGCGTTGGAGCGGGACAGGGGGGGAATGAGCAGTTCTTC | CASSVGAGQGGNEQFF
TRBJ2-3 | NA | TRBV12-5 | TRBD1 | TGTGCTAGTGGTTTGGGAACAGGGGCAGATACGCAGTATTTT | CASGLGTGADTQYF
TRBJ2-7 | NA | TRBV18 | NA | TGTGCCAGCTCACCTGCAGGAGGGACCTACGAGCAGTACTTC | CASSPAGGTYEQYF
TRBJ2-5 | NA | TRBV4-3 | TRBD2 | TGCGCCAGCAGCCAGGCTTCGGGGCGGGGGGCCCAAGAGACCCAGTACTTC | CASSQASGRGAQETQYF
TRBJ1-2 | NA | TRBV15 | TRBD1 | TGTGCCACCAGCGGGAGGACAGGGGAGAGCTACACCTTC | CATSGRTGESYTF
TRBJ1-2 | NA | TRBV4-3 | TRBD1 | TGCGCCAGCAGCCAGTCGGGGGACAGGCTCTATGGCTACACCTTC | CASSQSGDRLYGYTF
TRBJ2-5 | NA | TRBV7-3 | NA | TGTGCCAGCAGCACCGGACTAACAGAGACCCAGTACTTC | CASSTGLTETQYF
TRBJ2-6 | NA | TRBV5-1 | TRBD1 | TGCGCCAGCAGCAGGGACAGGGCTGGGGCCAACGTCCTGACTTTC | CASSRDRAGANVLTF
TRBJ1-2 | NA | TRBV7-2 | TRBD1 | TGTGCCAGCAGCTCCAATCACCCGACAGGGGTCAACTATGGCTACACCTTC | CASSSNHPTGVNYGYTF
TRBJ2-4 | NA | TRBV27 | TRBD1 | TGTGCCAGCAGCCCAAAGGACAGGCTAGCCAAAAACATTCAGTACTTC | CASSPKDRLAKNIQYF
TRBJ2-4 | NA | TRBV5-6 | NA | TGTGCCAGCAGAGGCCAGGAGGGAAGAAACATTCAGTACTTC | CASRGQEGRNIQYF
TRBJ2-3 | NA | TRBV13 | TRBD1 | TGTGCCAGCAGCCCCCCTGGACAGGTAGATACGCAGTATTTT | CASSPPGQVDTQYF
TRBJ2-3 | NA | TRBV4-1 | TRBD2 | TGCGCCAGCAGCCAAGATCGGGGGACTAGCGGGGGATCAGATACGCAGTATTTT | CASSQDRGTSGGSDTQYF
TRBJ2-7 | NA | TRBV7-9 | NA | TGTGCCAGCAGCTCCCAGGGAAGGGAGCAGTACTTC | CASSSQGREQYF
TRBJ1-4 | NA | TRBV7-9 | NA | TGTGCCAGCAGCTTAAACAGGGCCTCTAATGAAAAACTGTTTTTT | CASSLNRASNEKLFF
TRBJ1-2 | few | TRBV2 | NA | TGTGCCAGCAGGGAGGGCTCCGACTATGGCTACACCTTC | CASREGSDYGYTF
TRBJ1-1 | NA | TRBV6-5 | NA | TGTGCCAGCAGCATTAGGACAGACCGTGAAGCTTTCTTT | CASSIRTDREAFF
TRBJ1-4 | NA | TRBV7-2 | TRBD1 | TGTGCCAGCAGCTTTTCCGGGACAGGAGGGGGACGGCTGTTTTTT | CASSFSGTGGGRLFF
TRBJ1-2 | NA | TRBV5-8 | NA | TGTGCCAGCAGCTTTTCGGTAGTCCTCTTC | CASSFSVVLF
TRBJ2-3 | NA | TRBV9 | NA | TGTGCCAGCAGCGTAGGAACAAGCACAGATACGCAGTATTTT | CASSVGTSTDTQYF